The clone carrying this T cell receptor beta chain was seen a handful of times. Antigen: not known. The sample is drawn from a study of T cells in Graves' hyperthyroidism and ophthalmopathy. Findings of the study overall: Most thyroid clonotypes with frequency above 0.001 were detected in blood.

Those patients with uncontrolled infection, other autoimmune disease, pregnancy or lactation were excluded. The source material, RNA transcripts, was used to amplify TCR beta CDR3 regions. The HTBI primer set was used in a first-round RT-PCR of the TCR CDR3. TCRdb used MiXCR to reprocess the multiplex PCR reads, holding one entry per CDR3 protein. The data show 530,000 or so distinct CDR3 sequences, with 46% seen just once and about 8.3% held by the top ten. The receptor comes from a woman aged 18-29 years with Graves' hyperthyroidism. The specimen was peripheral blood or thyroid tissue (not recorded which).

The DNA of the CDR3 is TGTGCCAGCAGCGGACAGGGGGCAAGCTATGGCTACACCTTC. It codes for CASSGQGASYGYTF. J is TRBJ1-2 and V is TRBV7-9, with 11 bases aligning to TRBD1. This CDR3 has 14 amino acids. V shed 5 bases, J shed 4 bases, and the junction held 3 bases outside the gene matches. Per germline, CDR1 SEHNR and CDR2 FQNEAQ (reference sequence).